The clone carrying this T cell receptor (beta chain) was seen repeatedly, ten times or more. Its target is not known. Combining iRepertoire HTBI primers with Arm-PCR of CDR3 regions, the authors built TCR beta libraries. In the original processing: The identification of 60 or so TRBV and 14 to 15 TRBJ segments was made across samples. TCRdb reprocessed the multiplex PCR reads via MiXCR and lists one record per CDR3 protein. TCRdb's processing, not the authors' own work, is the source of the V and J calls. This sample has approximately 310,000 distinct CDR3 sequences, with over 15% found just once. The sample originates from a study of regulatory T cells in long-lasting Graves disease. At the level of the study: Less than 3 months of antithyroid drugs had been taken by newly diagnosed Graves' patients. General study points: Favoring TRBV28, TRBJ1-2 and TRBJ2-5 was a feature seen in persistent disease.

The V end was cut by 2 bases, the J end by 4 bases, with 12 bases between. The CDR3 contains 15 residues. CDR1 and CDR2 (germline): LNHDA, SQIVND (reference sequence). Stated time point: newly diagnosed GD, antithyroid drugs for less than 3 months. Construction of the TCR library relied on RNA isolated from PBMCs. The sample was peripheral blood mononuclear cells (PBMCs), taken at new diagnosis, from a patient treated with antithyroid drugs. This chain links TRBV19 with TRBJ1-5, with D maybe TRBD1 (5 bases). This clonotype originated in a female donor with Graves disease. CDR3 coding DNA: TGTGCCAGTAGTATACGTCTCGGACAAAATCAGCCCCAGCATTTT. This encodes CASSIRLGQNQPQHF.